One TCR beta chain is described in this entry. Its antigen remains unidentified. Repertoires were generated with immunoSEQ multiplex PCR, while TCRdb's copy carries only in-frame clones and drops some. This table holds 65,000 to 100,000 clones, roughly 93% found once. The sample is drawn from a study of cytomegalovirus exposure and HLA in healthy donors. Study context: A subsequent analysis stated that the 120 or so validation repertoires were run on the same platform as the roughly 710 first-cohort repertoires.

Whole-study findings and limits: Rare TCR sequences predominated, though certain public TCRs were found in many donors. Altogether, about 160 TCR beta chains were recorded as cytomegalovirus-associated. First-cohort TCR clusters tended to co-occur in the 130 or so validation repertoires, a later analysis found.

Sequences were obtained from PBMCs. This clonotype originated in a woman in her thirties in good health and CMV-seronegative.

The CDR3: CASSIGVGADTQYF. The CDR3 DNA reads as TGTGCCAGCAGCATCGGTGTCGGGGCAGATACGCAGTATTTT. The chain combines TRBV7-2 with TRBJ2-3; D may be TRBD2 (5 bases). Trimming shortened V by 5 bases and J by 4 bases, and 13 bases separated the two germline ends. The CDR3 covers 14 residues. CDR1 is SGHTA, CDR2 FQGNSA, per germline.